This TCR beta chain appears in the sequencing data of a study of T cell repertoires in aging, cancer and after chemotherapy. Overall study: Patients with glioblastoma brain tumors were sampled before and after temozolomide-based therapy.

On this clonotype itself: Its antigen remains unknown.

Amplification of TCR beta used genomic DNA extracted from peripheral blood. TRB rearrangements spanning V, D and J were amplified using mixed TRB-A/B primers. MiXCR, applied by TCRdb to the multiplex PCR reads, yields one record per CDR3 protein. The table lists some 2,500 distinct CDR3 sequences, 23% of them singletons. Looked up from germline, CDR1 is SGHRS and CDR2 is YFSETQ. The CDR3 extends over 16 amino acids. Trimming removed 0 bases from V and 1 base from J; junction bases left unmatched: 3. Study conclusions and caveats: In cancer patients, declining TCR diversity with age involved lost richness and lost evenness. Across the chemotherapy interval, each cancer cohort showed higher median generation probability, suggesting thymic rebound.

This chain uses TRBV5-1 with TRBJ2-3; 9 positions match TRBD1. The clonotype originates from a human donor with a solid tumor. Sequences were obtained from blood. Here the CDR3 DNA reads TGCGCCAGCAGCTTGGTTTGGGACAGGGGCACAGATACGCAGTATTTT. Translating it yields CASSLVWDRGTDTQYF.